The clone carrying this T cell receptor (beta chain) has just a few counts. The antigen remains unidentified. TCRdb keeps only in-frame clones here, not all; method: immunoSEQ multiplex PCR. Of approximately 880 clones in the sample, over 25% were seen once. The data derive from a study of T cells in localized non-small cell lung cancer. Overall study findings and caveats: A median of about 60 of the top 100 tumor clones appeared in adjacent lung, which was paired and uninvolved. A raised T cell density in blood coincided with lengthier overall survival. Sequencing, confined to only one tumor region, leaves heterogeneity possible.

Germline V CDR1 and CDR2: SGDLS, YYNGEE. Trimming removed 8 bases from V and 6 bases from J; junction bases left unmatched: 16. The CDR3 is 16 residues long. Lung tissue at least 2 cm from the tumor margin was confirmed free of atypia. The chain carries TRBV9 and TRBJ2-1, with 8 nucleotides matching TRBD2. The source of this sequence is a man aged 35-69 years with stage II lung adenocarcinoma. The sequencing here drew on normal lung tissue next to the tumor, taken before any cancer treatment. CDR3: CASGPGTRVQGNEQFF. The CDR3 bases are TGTGCCAGTGGCCCCGGGACTAGGGTACAGGGCAATGAGCAGTTCTTC.